Here is one T cell receptor beta chain with its context. Its specificity is not known. Clones were sequenced by immunoSEQ multiplex PCR, and TCRdb holds only the in-frame ones, with some missing. The table includes 65,000 to 95,000 clones, 80% to 95% detected once. The data derive from a study of cytomegalovirus exposure and HLA in healthy donors. Study as a whole: The same platform as the roughly 670 first-cohort repertoires was used for the 130 or so validation repertoires, a later analysis reported. Findings and caveats of the study: Through in vitro validation, three CMV-associated chains were shown to be specific for CMV antigens.

Germline CDR1 is MNHEY and CDR2 is SVGAGI. Losses at the gene ends were 6 bases for V and 7 bases for J; bases not matched to a gene: 9. This CDR3 is built from 14 residues. From the approximately 120-subject validation cohort, which was separate from the approximately 700-subject first cohort, the donors were drawn. This chain uses TRBV6-5 with TRBJ2-7; 10 bases match TRBD2. The sequencing sample was made of PBMCs. This receptor was taken from a young woman in good health and CMV-seronegative. CDR3 in amino acids: CASSRGLARREQYF. The CDR3 region has the DNA TGTGCCAGCAGCAGGGGACTAGCGCGGAGGGAGCAGTACTTC.